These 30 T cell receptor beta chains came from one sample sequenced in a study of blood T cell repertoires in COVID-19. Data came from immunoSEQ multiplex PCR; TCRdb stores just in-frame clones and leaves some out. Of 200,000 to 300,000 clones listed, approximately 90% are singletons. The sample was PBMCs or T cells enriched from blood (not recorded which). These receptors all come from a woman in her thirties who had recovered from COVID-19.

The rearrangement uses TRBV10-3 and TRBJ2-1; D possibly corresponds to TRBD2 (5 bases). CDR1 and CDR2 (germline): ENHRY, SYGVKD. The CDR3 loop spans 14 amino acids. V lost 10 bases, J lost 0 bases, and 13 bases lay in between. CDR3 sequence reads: CASRGGSSYNEQFF. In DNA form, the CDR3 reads TGTGCCAGCCGGGGTGGGAGCTCCTACAATGAGCAGTTCTTC.

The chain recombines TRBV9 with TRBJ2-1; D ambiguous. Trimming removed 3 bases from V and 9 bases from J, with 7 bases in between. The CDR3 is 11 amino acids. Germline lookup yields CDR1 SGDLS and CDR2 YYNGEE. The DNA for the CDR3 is TGTGCCAGCAGCGCCGGAGCTGAGCAGTTCTTC. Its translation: CASSAGAEQFF.

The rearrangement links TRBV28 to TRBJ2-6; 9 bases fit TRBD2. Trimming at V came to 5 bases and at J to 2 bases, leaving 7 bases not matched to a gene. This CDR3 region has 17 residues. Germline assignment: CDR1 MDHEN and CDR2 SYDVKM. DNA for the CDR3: TGTGCCAGCAGTCAAATTAGCGGGAGCGCTGGGGCCAACGTCCTGACTTTC. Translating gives CASSQISGSAGANVLTF.

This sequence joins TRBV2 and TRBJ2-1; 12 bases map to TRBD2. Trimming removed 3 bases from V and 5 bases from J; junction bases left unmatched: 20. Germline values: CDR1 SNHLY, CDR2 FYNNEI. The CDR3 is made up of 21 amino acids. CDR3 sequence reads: CASSESVGPGTSGQYDNEQFF. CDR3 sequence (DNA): TGTGCCAGCAGTGAGTCGGTGGGGCCAGGGACTAGCGGGCAATACGACAATGAGCAGTTCTTC.

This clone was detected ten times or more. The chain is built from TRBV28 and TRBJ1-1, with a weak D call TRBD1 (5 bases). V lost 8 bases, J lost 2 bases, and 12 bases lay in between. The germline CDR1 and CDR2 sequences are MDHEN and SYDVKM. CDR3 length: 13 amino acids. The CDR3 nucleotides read TGTGCCAGCGCGACGGGGGTCAACACTGAAGCTTTCTTT. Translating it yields CASATGVNTEAFF.

Here the CDR3 reads CASSLVGASTEAFF. The CDR3 coding sequence is TGTGCCAGCAGCCTCGTGGGGGCGAGCACTGAAGCTTTCTTT. This rearrangement joins TRBV6-2 or TRBV6-3 to TRBJ1-1, with a possible D match to TRBD1 (6 bases). Trimming stripped 6 bases from V and 4 bases from J, with 15 bases between. Germline CDR1 is MNHEY and CDR2 is SVGEGT. The CDR3 is 14 residues long.

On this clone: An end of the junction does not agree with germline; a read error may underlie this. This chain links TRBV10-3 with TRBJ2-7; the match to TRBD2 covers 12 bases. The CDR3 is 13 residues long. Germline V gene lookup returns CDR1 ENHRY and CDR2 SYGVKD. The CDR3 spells CATSGTSGSNPDF. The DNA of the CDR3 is TGTGCCACCTCCGGGACTAGCGGGTCTAACCCAGACTTC.

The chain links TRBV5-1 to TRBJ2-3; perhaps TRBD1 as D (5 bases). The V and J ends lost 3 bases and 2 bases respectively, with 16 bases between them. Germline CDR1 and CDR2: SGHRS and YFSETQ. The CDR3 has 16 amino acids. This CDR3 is CASSSTEYGLTDTQYF. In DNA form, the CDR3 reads TGCGCCAGCAGCTCGACAGAGTATGGCCTCACAGATACGCAGTATTTT.

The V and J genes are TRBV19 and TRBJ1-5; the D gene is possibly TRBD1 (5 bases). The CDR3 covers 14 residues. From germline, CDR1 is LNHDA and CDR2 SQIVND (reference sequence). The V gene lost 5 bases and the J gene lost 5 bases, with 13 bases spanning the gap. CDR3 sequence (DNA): TGTGCCAGTAGTCGGCGGGGCGGAGATCAGCCCCAGCATTTT. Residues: CASSRRGGDQPQHF. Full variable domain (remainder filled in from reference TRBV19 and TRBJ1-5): DGGITQSPKYLFRKEGQNVTLSCEQNLNHDAMYWYRQDPGQGLRLIYYSQIVNDFQKGDIAEGYSVSREKKESFPLTVTSAQKNPTAFYLCASSRRGGDQPQHFGDGTRLSIL.

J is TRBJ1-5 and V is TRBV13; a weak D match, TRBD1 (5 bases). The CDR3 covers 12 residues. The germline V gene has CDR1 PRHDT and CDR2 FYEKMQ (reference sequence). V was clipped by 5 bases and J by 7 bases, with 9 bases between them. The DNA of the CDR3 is TGTGCCAGCAGCGCCCGGGGGCAGCCCCAGCATTTT. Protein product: CASSARGQPQHF.

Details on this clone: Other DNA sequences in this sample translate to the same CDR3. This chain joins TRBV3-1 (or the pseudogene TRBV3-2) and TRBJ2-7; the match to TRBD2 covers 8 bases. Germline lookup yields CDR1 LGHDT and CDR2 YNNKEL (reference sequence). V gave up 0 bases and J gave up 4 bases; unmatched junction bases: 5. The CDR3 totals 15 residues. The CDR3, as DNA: TGTGCCAGCAGCCAAGACACTAGCGGAGCGTACGAGCAGTACTTC. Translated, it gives CASSQDTSGAYEQYF.

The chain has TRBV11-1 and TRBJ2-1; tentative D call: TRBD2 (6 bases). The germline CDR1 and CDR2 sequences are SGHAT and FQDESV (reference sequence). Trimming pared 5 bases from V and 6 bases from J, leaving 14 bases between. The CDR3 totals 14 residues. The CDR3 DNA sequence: TGTGCCAGCAGCCGGGAGTATGGAGGCAATGAGCAGTTCTTC. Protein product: CASSREYGGNEQFF.

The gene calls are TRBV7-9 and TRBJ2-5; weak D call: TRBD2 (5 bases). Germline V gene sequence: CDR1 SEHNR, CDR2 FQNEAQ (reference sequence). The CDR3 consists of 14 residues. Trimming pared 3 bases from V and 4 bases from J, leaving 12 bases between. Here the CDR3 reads CASSFELGRETQYF. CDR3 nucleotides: TGTGCCAGCAGCTTCGAACTAGGACGAGAGACCCAGTACTTC.

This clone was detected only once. The CDR3 is CATSRTSTLVTGELFF. The CDR3, as DNA: TGTGCCACCAGCAGAACCTCCACGTTAGTCACCGGGGAGCTGTTTTTT. V is TRBV15 and J is TRBJ2-2; D gene ambiguous. The V and J ends lost 2 bases and 4 bases respectively, with 14 bases between them. This CDR3 has 16 residues. Germline V CDR1 and CDR2: LNHNV, YYDKDF (reference sequence).

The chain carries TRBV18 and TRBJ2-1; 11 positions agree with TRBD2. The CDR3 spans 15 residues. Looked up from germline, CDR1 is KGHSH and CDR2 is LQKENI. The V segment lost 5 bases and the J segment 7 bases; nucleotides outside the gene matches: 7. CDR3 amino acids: CASSVTSGSDNEQFF. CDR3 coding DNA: TGTGCCAGCTCAGTTACTAGCGGGAGCGATAATGAGCAGTTCTTC.

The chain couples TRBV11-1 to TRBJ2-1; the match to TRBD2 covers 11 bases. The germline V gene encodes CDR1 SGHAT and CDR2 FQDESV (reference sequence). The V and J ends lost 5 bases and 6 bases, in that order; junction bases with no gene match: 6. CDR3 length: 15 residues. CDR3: CASSQPGTSGNEQFF. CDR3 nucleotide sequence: TGTGCCAGCAGCCAACCCGGGACTAGCGGCAATGAGCAGTTCTTC.

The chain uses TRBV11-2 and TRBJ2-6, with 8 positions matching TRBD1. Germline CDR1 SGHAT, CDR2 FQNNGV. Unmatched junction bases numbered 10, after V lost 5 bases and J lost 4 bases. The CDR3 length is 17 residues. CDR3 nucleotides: TGTGCCAGCAGCCCTAACTTGGACAGGGACGGGGCCAACGTCCTGACTTTC. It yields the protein CASSPNLDRDGANVLTF.

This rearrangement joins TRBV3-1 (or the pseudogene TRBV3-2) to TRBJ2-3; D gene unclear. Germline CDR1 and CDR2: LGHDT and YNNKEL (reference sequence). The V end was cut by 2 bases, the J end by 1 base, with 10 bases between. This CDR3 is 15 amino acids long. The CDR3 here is CASSQSSVGTDTQYF. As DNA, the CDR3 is TGTGCCAGCAGCCAAAGTTCGGTGGGCACAGATACGCAGTATTTT.

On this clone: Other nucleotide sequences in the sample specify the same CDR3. Here the CDR3 reads CASSLTVNYGYTF. The CDR3 DNA follows: TGTGCCAGCAGCCTGACAGTTAACTATGGCTACACCTTC. V is TRBV7-8 and J is TRBJ1-2; possible D gene TRBD1, 5 bases. This CDR3 region has 13 residues. V dropped 5 bases and J dropped 1 base, with 8 bases sitting between them. Germline CDR1 SGHVS, CDR2 FQNEAQ. Looking up the rest from reference TRBV7-8 and TRBJ1-2 gives the full variable domain: GAGVSQSPRYKVAKRGQDVALRCDPISGHVSLFWYQQALGQGPEFLTYFQNEAQLDKSGLPSDRFFAERPEGSVSTLKIQRTQQEDSAVYLCASSLTVNYGYTFGSGTRLTVV.

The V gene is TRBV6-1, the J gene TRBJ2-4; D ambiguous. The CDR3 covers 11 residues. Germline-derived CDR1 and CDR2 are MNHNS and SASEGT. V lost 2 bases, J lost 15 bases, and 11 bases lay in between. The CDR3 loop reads CASSEQQWAYF. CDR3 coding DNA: TGTGCCAGCAGTGAACAGCAGTGGGCGTACTTC.

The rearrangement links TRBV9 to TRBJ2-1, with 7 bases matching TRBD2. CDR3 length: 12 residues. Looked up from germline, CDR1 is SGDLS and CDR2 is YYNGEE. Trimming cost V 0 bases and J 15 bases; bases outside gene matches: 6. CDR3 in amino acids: CASSVDGGRAFF. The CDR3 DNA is TGTGCCAGCAGCGTAGACGGCGGGAGAGCGTTCTTC.

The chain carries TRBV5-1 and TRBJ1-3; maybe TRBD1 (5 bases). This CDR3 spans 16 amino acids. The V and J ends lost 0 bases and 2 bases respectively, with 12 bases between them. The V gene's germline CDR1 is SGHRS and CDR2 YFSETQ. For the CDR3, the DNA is TGCGCCAGCAGCTTGGGGTCCGGGGGAACTGGAAACACCATATATTTT. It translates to CASSLGSGGTGNTIYF. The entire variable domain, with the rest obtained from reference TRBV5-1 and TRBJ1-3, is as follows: KAGVTQTPRYLIKTRGQQVTLSCSPISGHRSVSWYQQTPGQGLQFLFEYFSETQRNKGNFPGRFSGRQFSNSRSEMNVSTLELGDSALYLCASSLGSGGTGNTIYFGEGSWLTVV.

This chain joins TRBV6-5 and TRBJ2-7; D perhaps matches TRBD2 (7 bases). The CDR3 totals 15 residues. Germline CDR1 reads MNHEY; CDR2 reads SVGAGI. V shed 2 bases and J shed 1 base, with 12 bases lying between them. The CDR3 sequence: CASSYGGAPSYEQYF. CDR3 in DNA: TGTGCCAGCAGTTACGGGGGGGCCCCATCCTACGAGCAGTACTTC.

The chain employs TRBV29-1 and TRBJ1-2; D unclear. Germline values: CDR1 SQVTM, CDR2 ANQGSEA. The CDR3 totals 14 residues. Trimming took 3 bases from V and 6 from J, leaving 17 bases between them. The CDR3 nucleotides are TGCAGCGTTGAGGGCCTAAGCCCTACAAATGGCTACACCTTC. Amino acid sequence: CSVEGLSPTNGYTF.

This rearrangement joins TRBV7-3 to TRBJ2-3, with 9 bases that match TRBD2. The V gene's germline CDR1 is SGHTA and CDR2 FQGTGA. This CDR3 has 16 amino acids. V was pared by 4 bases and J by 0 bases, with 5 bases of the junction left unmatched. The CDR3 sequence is CASSSSSGTSTDTQYF. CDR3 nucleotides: TGTGCCAGCAGCTCCTCTAGCGGGACTAGCACAGATACGCAGTATTTT.

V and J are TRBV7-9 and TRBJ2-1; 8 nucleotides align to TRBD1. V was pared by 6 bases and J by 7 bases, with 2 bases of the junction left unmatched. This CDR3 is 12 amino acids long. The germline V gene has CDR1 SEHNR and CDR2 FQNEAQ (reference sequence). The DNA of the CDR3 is TGTGCCAGCAGTTGGACAGGGAATGAGCAGTTCTTC. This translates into CASSWTGNEQFF. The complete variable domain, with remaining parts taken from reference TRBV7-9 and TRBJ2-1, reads DTGVSQNPRHKITKRGQNVTFRCDPISEHNRLYWYRQTLGQGPEFLTYFQNEAQLEKSRLLSDRFSAERPKGSFSTLEIQRTEQGDSAMYLCASSWTGNEQFFGPGTRLTVL.

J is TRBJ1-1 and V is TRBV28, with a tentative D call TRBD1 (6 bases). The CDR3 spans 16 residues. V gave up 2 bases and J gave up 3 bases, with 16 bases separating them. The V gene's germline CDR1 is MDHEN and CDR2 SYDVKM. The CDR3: CASSLIGGGVDTEAFF. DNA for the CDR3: TGTGCCAGCAGTTTAATTGGAGGGGGGGTGGACACTGAAGCTTTCTTT.

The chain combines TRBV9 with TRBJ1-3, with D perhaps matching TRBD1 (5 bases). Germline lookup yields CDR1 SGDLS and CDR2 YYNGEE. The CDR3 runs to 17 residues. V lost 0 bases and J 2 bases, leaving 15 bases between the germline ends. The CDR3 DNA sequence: TGTGCCAGCAGCGTAGCCCTAGGGGCTGCTGCTGGAAACACCATATATTTT. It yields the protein CASSVALGAAAGNTIYF.

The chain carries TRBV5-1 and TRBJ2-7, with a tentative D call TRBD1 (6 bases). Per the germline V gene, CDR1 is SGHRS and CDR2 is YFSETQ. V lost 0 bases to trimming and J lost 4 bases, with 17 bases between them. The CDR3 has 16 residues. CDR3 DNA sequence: TGCGCCAGCAGCTTGGGTGTCGGGACATCAACTTACGAGCAGTACTTC. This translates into CASSLGVGTSTYEQYF.

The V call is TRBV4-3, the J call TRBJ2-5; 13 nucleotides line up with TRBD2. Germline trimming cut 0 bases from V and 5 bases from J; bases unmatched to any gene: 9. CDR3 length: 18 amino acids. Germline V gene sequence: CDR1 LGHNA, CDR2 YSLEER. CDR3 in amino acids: CASSQEWRTSGSWETQYF. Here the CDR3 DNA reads TGCGCCAGCAGCCAAGAATGGAGGACTAGCGGGAGTTGGGAGACCCAGTACTTC.